These 8 T cell receptor beta chains were all obtained from the same sample, sequenced in a study of lymphopenia after photon versus proton radiotherapy. Method: immunoSEQ multiplex PCR; TCRdb's copy keeps in-frame clones and lacks some. The sample consists of 60,000 or so clones, roughly 86% of them appearing once. The specimen comprised peripheral blood, sampled from a patient treated with photon-based radiotherapy. The receptors originated from a man between 40 and 49 years old with gastric cancer.

V and J are TRBV28 and TRBJ2-2; D ambiguous. The CDR3 consists of 13 residues. Trimming pared 1 base from V and 6 bases from J, leaving 6 bases between. Germline CDR1 MDHEN, CDR2 SYDVKM. CDR3 protein: CASSLFGPGELFF. The CDR3 DNA reads TGTGCCAGCAGTTTATTCGGGCCCGGGGAGCTGTTTTTT. Complete variable domain (other parts from reference TRBV28 and TRBJ2-2): DVKVTQSSRYLVKRTGEKVFLECVQDMDHENMFWYRQDPGLGLRLIYFSYDVKMKEKGDIPEGYSVSREKKERFSLILESASTNQTSMYLCASSLFGPGELFFGEGSRLTVL.

The chain has TRBV5-1 and TRBJ1-4; D is ambiguous. CDR1 is SGHRS and CDR2 is YFSETQ in the germline V gene. The length of the CDR3 is 16 residues. V gave up 0 bases and J gave up 10 bases, with 19 bases separating them. The CDR3 protein is CASSLDTAGPLRKLFF. In DNA, the CDR3 is TGCGCCAGCAGCTTGGATACTGCGGGCCCCTTGCGAAAACTGTTTTTT.

The rearrangement uses TRBV30 and TRBJ1-1; D uncertain. In germline, CDR1 is GTSNPN, CDR2 SVGIG (reference sequence). The CDR3 has 13 residues. V gave up 0 bases and J gave up 2 bases, with 7 bases separating them. The CDR3: CAWSVRRNTEAFF. DNA for the CDR3: TGTGCCTGGAGTGTACGAAGAAACACTGAAGCTTTCTTT. Filled out from reference TRBV30 and TRBJ1-1, the complete variable domain reads SQTIHQWPATLVQPVGSPLSLECTVEGTSNPNLYWYRQAAGRGLQLLFYSVGIGQISSEVPQNLSASRPQDRQFILSSKKLLLSDSGFYLCAWSVRRNTEAFFGQGTRLTVV.

This clone was observed once. The chain is built from TRBV19 and TRBJ2-7, with D unclear. CDR1 and CDR2 (germline): LNHDA, SQIVND (reference sequence). The V end was cut by 6 bases, the J end by 3 bases, with 21 bases between. The CDR3 extends over 16 amino acids. CDR3 amino acids: CASSHILDVGRYEQYF. Written as DNA, the CDR3 is TGTGCCAGTAGCCATATTCTCGACGTAGGCCGCTACGAGCAGTACTTC.

The chain is built from TRBV5-4 and TRBJ2-3; D uncertain. V gave up 4 bases and J gave up 2 bases, with 14 bases separating them. The CDR3 loop spans 15 amino acids. From germline, CDR1 is SGHNT and CDR2 YYREEE (reference sequence). The CDR3 region is CASSAGATDTDTQYF. The CDR3 bases are TGTGCCAGCAGCGCAGGAGCGACCGACACAGATACGCAGTATTTT.

The rearrangement uses TRBV6-6 and TRBJ2-7; 8 bases agree with TRBD1. V gave up 0 bases and J gave up 0 bases; unmatched junction bases: 4. CDR1 and CDR2 from the germline V gene are MNHNY and SVGAGI (reference sequence). The CDR3 length is 16 residues. CDR3 loop: CASSYSRTGSSYEQYF. The CDR3 DNA reads as TGTGCCAGCAGTTACTCCCGGACAGGGAGCTCCTACGAGCAGTACTTC.

V usage is TRBV5-6 and J usage is TRBJ2-3, with 8 bases lining up with TRBD1. From germline, CDR1 is SGHDT and CDR2 YYEEEE. The CDR3 covers 15 residues. V was pared by 0 bases and J by 3 bases, with 3 bases of the junction left unmatched. DNA of the CDR3: TGTGCCAGCAGCTTGGACGGACAGGGAACAGATACGCAGTATTTT. It is translated as CASSLDGQGTDTQYF.

The chain has TRBV5-6 and TRBJ1-1; TRBD1 matches 7 bases. V trimming: 1 base; J trimming: 1 base; junction bases outside the gene matches: 1. CDR3 size: 14 residues. The germline gives CDR1 SGHDT, CDR2 YYEEEE. The CDR3, as DNA: TGTGCCAGCAGCTTGTACAGGGGGAACACTGAAGCTTTCTTT. This codes for CASSLYRGNTEAFF.